This T cell receptor (beta chain) was profiled in a study of blood T cell repertoires in COVID-19. Overall study context: Sites across the United States, Italy and Spain contributed samples from acute and convalescent COVID-19. PBMCs, B-cell-depleted T cells, or T cells were the source of the cDNA or gDNA that made up the material.

Authors' methods: From reference gene primer amplification, estimates of nucleated cell counts were derived. This table comes from immunoSEQ multiplex PCR, and its TCRdb copy is limited to in-frame clones, with some not included. The V and J calls and clone size were taken over from that table, and D and trimming were inferred from the DNA. The table records roughly 92,000 clones, around 86% of them present only once. Germline-derived CDR1 and CDR2 are SGHTS and YDEGEE. CDR3 size: 11 residues. Trimming took 2 bases from V and 6 from J, leaving 3 bases between them. Sequenced: peripheral blood. The receptor comes from a man aged 45-65 years with acute or convalescent COVID-19. The rearrangement joins TRBV5-8 to TRBJ1-5; D is unclear. The CDR3 here is CASSFSQPQHF. The CDR3 DNA reads TGTGCCAGCAGCTTCTCTCAGCCCCAGCATTTT.